This TCR beta chain was sequenced in a study of shared clonotypes between healthy human individuals. Study findings and constraints: Among the subsets, naive ones generally showed larger estimated richness than memory ones.

Sequencing used immunoSEQ multiplex PCR; TCRdb keeps in-frame clones, though not all of them. The data contain 2 million to 2.5 million clones, approximately 95% of them singletons. Notes on this clone: Its antigen remains unknown.

Trimming removed 8 bases from V and 4 bases from J; junction bases left unmatched: 3. This CDR3 is built from 11 residues. Germline CDR1 is DFQATT and CDR2 is SNEGSKA (reference sequence). The sequencing sample was made of naive CD4+ T cells sorted from blood. Subset: CD45RA+ positively selected. The genes are TRBV20-1 and TRBJ2-3; 7 positions match TRBD2. The TCR was taken from a man between 18 and 29 years old in good health. CDR3 DNA sequence: TGCAGTCCTCTAGCGGCAGATACGCAGTATTTT. Its translation: CSPLAADTQYF.